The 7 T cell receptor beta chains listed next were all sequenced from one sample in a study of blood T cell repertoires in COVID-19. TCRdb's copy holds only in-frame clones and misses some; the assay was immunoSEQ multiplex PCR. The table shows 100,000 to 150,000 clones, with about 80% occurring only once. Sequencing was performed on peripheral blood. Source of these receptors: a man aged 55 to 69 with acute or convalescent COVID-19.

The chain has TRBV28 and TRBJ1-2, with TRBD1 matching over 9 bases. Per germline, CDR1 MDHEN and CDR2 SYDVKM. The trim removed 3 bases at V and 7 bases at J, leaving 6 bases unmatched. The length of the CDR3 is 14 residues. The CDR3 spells CASSFPGQGFGYTF. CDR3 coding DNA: TGTGCCAGCAGTTTCCCGGGACAGGGATTTGGCTACACCTTC.

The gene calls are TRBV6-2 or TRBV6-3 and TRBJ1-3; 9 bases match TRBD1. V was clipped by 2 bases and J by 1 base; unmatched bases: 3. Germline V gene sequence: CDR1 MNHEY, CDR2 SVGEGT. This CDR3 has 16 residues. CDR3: CASSYRTGVSGNTIYF. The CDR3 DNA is TGTGCCAGCAGTTACAGGACAGGGGTTTCTGGAAACACCATATATTTT.

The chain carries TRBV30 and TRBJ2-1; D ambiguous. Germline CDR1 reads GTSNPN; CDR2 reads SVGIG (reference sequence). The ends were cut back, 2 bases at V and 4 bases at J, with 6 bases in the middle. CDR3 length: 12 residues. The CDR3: CAWSQQYNEQFF. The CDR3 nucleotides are TGTGCCTGGAGTCAACAGTACAATGAGCAGTTCTTC.

CDR3 region: CASSFRGFQETQYF. CDR3 coding DNA: TGTGCCAGCAGTTTTAGGGGATTCCAAGAGACCCAGTACTTC. J is TRBJ2-5 and V is TRBV27, with D possibly TRBD1 on 5 matching bases. CDR1 MNHEY and CDR2 SMNVEV come from the germline V gene (reference sequence). CDR3 size: 14 residues. Between the trimmed V and J ends, which lost 3 bases and 1 base, there was a span of 9 bases.

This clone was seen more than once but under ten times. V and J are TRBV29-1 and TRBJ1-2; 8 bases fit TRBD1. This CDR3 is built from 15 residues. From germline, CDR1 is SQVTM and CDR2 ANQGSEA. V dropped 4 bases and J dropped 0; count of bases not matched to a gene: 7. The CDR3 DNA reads TGCAGCGTTGGACAGGGGAGGGGAGCTAACTATGGCTACACCTTC. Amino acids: CSVGQGRGANYGYTF.

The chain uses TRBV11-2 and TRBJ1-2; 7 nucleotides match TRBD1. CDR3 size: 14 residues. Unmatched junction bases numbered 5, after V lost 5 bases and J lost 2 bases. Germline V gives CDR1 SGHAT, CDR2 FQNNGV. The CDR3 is CASSLGQVNYGYTF. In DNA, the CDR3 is TGTGCCAGCAGCCTAGGACAGGTGAACTATGGCTACACCTTC.

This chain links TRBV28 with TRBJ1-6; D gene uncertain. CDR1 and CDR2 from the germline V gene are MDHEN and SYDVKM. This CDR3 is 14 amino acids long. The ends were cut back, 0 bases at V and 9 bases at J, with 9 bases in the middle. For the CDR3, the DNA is TGTGCCAGCAGTTTATGGAGGGAGTCTTCACCCCTCCACTTT. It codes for CASSLWRESSPLHF.